This T cell receptor beta chain was sequenced for a study of T cells in Graves' hyperthyroidism and ophthalmopathy (dated by TCRdb to between 2017 and 2020). Turning to the overall study: Peripheral blood was sampled at the time of initial diagnosis, prior to any treatment. Following sampling, methimazole starting at 30 mg daily was given to hyperthyroidism patients, and high-dose intravenous methylprednisolone was given to ophthalmopathy patients. TCR V-J signatures able to tell the groups apart were searched for in a discovery cohort of 95 or so patients, of whom over 40 had Graves' ophthalmopathy and about 60 had stable Graves' hyperthyroidism. An independent validation cohort of some 18 hyperthyroidism patients and 17 patients who later progressed to ophthalmopathy tested prospective prediction of ophthalmopathy. The approximately 97 discovery patients were randomly divided into training and test sets at a 7:3 ratio. The study also compared thyroid tissue and blood T-cell repertoires from five or six Graves' hyperthyroidism patients. TCR Vbeta CDR3 sequencing of 120 to 150 peripheral blood samples (over 40 ophthalmopathy, around 80 hyperthyroidism and around 17 progressor patients) is reported in the paper.

Amplification of TCR beta CDR3 regions was carried out from RNA transcripts. The TCR CDR3 was subjected to a first round of RT-PCR using the HTBI primer set and the Qiagen OneStep RT-PCR kit. A second multiplex PCR round built the libraries, followed by size selection and purification. Sequencing of the libraries was done on an Illumina HiSeq2000 using paired-end 100 bp reads. The authors processed their data as follows. SOAPnuke was used to process the raw data, with reads discarded if the reads contained adapters or uncalled bases, had a mean Phred below 15, or lacked an exact constant-primer or identifier match. COPE v1.2.5 was used to merge the high-quality paired reads, and each unique nucleotide sequence was defined as a clonotype. Clonotypes were aligned to IMGT TRBV, TRBD and TRBJ reference segments using MiTCR v1.1. Only V-J combinations with frequency above 0.0001, covering about 99% of repertoires, were analysed. A TCS score was defined as the ratio between F50 (clonal expansion) and ExV (chaos), using BLOSUM62-based TCRdist between CDR3 peptides within each V-J. Welch's t-statistics and random forest reduced several hundred V-J features to fewer than 15, which were used in a naive Bayes classifier (R e1071). Using fastp at Q25 and MiXCR, TCRdb reprocessed the public reads and kept productive beta chains. All rows with the same CDR3 protein become a single entry with the most common DNA and genes. The V and J calls shown here were made by TCRdb, not taken from the authors' results. Present in this sample are about 560,000 distinct CDR3 sequences, roughly a sixth of which were seen just once. The top ten clones comprise about 17% of the sample.

Overall study outcomes, separate from this receptor: In validation, the model predicted progression to ophthalmopathy with approximately 71% sensitivity and about 72% specificity, a median of approximately 6.7 months before onset. Ophthalmopathy was separated from stable hyperthyroidism by a 13 V-J signature model, with roughly 88% sensitivity and 81% to 82% specificity obtained in cross-validation and 80%/75% obtained in testing. Sample size was not statistically predetermined, and investigators were not blinded to group allocation. Most expanded thyroid clonotypes (frequency above 0.001) were also found in blood, which suggests that blood repertoires may mirror thyroid immune responses.

Notes on this clonotype: Its antigen is unknown. No base qualities exist here, and no much larger clone lies one base off it.

Stable Graves' hyperthyroidism was defined as the absence of progression to ophthalmopathy over 18 months of follow-up. Hyperthyroidism patients were aged 18 to 65 years and newly diagnosed, with disease duration of less than 2 months. The study excluded patients with uncontrolled infections, other autoimmune diseases, pregnancy or lactation. Clinical symptoms, serum thyroxine and TRAb, thyroid ultrasound, and orbital computed tomography formed the basis for the diagnoses. Ficoll-Paque density gradient centrifugation was used to isolate PBMCs from 9.5 to 10 ml of fresh peripheral blood. Trizol reagent was used to extract total RNA, and RNA quality was then checked on an Agilent 2100 Bioanalyzer. The sample was blood. This receptor was obtained from a woman aged 18-30 years with Graves' hyperthyroidism.

The CDR3 region: CASSQKLQGNEQYF. The bases read TGTGCCAGTAGCCAAAAATTACAGGGTAACGAGCAGTACTTC. The chain couples TRBV19 to TRBJ2-7; TRBD1 is possibly the D segment (6 matching bases). The junction shows trimming of 6 bases on V and 5 bases on J, plus 17 bases between the germline ends. Taken from cysteine to phenylalanine, the CDR3 has 14 residues. Only CDR3 DNA is held: 42 bases, read in frame from base 1. Based on the germline V gene (reference sequence), the CDR1 and CDR2 sequences are LNHDA and SQIVND.